These T cell receptor beta chains were read from a single sample in a study of T cells in Graves' hyperthyroidism and ophthalmopathy. TCRdb re-called the multiplex PCR reads through MiXCR, storing one row per CDR3 protein. The repertoire includes 600,000 to 850,000 distinct CDR3 sequences, around 20% of them detected once, and about a sixth sits in the top ten. The sequencing sample was made of blood. These receptors all come from a woman aged 45-59 years with Graves' hyperthyroidism that later progressed to Graves' ophthalmopathy. The CDR3 runs from the conserved cysteine through the conserved F or W.

v_call	cdr3_aa
TRBV5-1	CASASSGHQETQYF
TRBV30	CAWSVGQGLFEQYF
TRBV18	CASSGSGAVTEAFF
TRBV6-2/TRBV6-3	CASSYGQQIPYNEQFF
TRBV19	CASSIEVLAGTDTQYF
TRBV6-5	CASSYGQGASTNEKLFF
TRBV5-1	CASSLGPQGIGTDTQYF
TRBV6-2/TRBV6-3	CASKSLGDSPLHF
TRBV2	CASSESLYTEAFF
TRBV9	CASSPQVDLAKNIQYF
TRBV11-2	CASSLVSYSNTGELFF